The 29 T cell receptor beta chains in this list originate from one sample, sequenced in a study of blood T cell repertoires in COVID-19. Libraries were prepared by immunoSEQ multiplex PCR; TCRdb keeps only in-frame clonotypes and omits some of them. The table includes about 240,000 clones, approximately 86% detected once. The material sequenced was peripheral blood. Receptors originate from a woman aged 45-65 years with COVID-19, enrolled during active disease.

CDR3 sequence (DNA): TGTGCCAGCAGCTTAGTTTCGGGTTCTAGGCCCGGGGGGGTCCCCTACGAGCAGTACGTC. This sequence encodes CASSLVSGSRPGGVPYEQYV. The gene calls are TRBV7-8 and TRBJ2-7, with 8 bases aligning to TRBD2. In germline, CDR1 is SGHVS, CDR2 FQNEAQ. The J segment lost 2 bases and the V segment lost 1 base, leaving 19 bases of the junction unmatched. The CDR3 sequence is 20 residues long.

The genes are TRBV5-1 and TRBJ2-3; TRBD2 matches 8 bases. Unmatched junction bases numbered 8, after V lost 3 bases and J lost 5 bases. This CDR3 region has 15 residues. Germline CDR1 is SGHRS and CDR2 is YFSETQ. The CDR3 sequence is CASSWSGGRKDTQYF. CDR3 sequence (DNA): TGCGCCAGCAGCTGGAGCGGGGGCCGCAAAGATACGCAGTATTTT.

The rearrangement uses TRBV5-1 and TRBJ1-2; a possible D gene is TRBD1 (5 bases). Trimming shortened V by 4 bases and J by 1 base, and 11 bases separated the two germline ends. Germline CDR1 is SGHRS and CDR2 is YFSETQ. The CDR3 spans 14 residues. DNA for the CDR3: TGCGCCAGCAGCGGGCAGGGAGGTAACTATGGCTACACCTTC. Protein: CASSGQGGNYGYTF.

Regarding this clone: At one of its ends the junction is not consistent with the germline gene, which may arise from a read error. The CDR3 nucleotides are TGTGCCACCAGTCCGGGAGGGGGCTTAGCTAACTATGGCTACACCTTC. As protein: CATSPGGGLANYGYTF. The V and J genes are TRBV6-6 and TRBJ1-2, with 7 nucleotides matching TRBD1. This CDR3 region has 16 residues. Germline CDR1 MNHNY, CDR2 SVGAGI (reference sequence).

The chain uses TRBV14 and TRBJ2-1; 8 nucleotides agree with TRBD2. The CDR3 length is 13 residues. Unmatched junction bases numbered 10, after V lost 3 bases and J lost 15 bases. From germline, CDR1 is SGHDN and CDR2 FVKESK. As DNA, the CDR3 is TGTGCCAGCAGCCATCCCCGGGGGGGCGCCGCGTTCTTC. It yields the protein CASSHPRGGAAFF.

The chain joins TRBV28 to TRBJ2-1, with 12 bases identical to TRBD2. The V gene end was trimmed by 4 bases and the J gene end by 8 bases; junction bases not matched to a gene: 6. This CDR3 has 15 residues. The germline CDR1 and CDR2 sequences are MDHEN and SYDVKM. CDR3 bases: TGTGCCAGCAGTTCTAGCGGGGGGGTCCAGGATGAGCAGTTCTTC. Translating it yields CASSSSGGVQDEQFF.

CDR3 sequence reads: CASSPRTGTRGYTF. The CDR3 DNA reads TGTGCCAGCAGCCCGCGGACAGGGACGAGAGGCTACACCTTC. V is TRBV11-3 and J is TRBJ1-2, with 8 bases fitting TRBD1. V trimming: 5 bases; J trimming: 8 bases; junction bases outside the gene matches: 10. The length of the CDR3 is 14 residues. The V gene's germline CDR1 is SGHNT and CDR2 YENEEA.

This clone came up a few times. V gene TRBV27 combines with J gene TRBJ2-7; 9 bases align to TRBD1. The V and J ends lost 0 bases and 2 bases, in that order; junction bases with no gene match: 2. The CDR3 runs 15 residues. Germline V gene lookup returns CDR1 MNHEY and CDR2 SMNVEV (reference sequence). The CDR3 reads CASSLSRTGAYEQYF. The CDR3 nucleotides read TGTGCCAGCAGTTTATCGCGGACAGGGGCCTACGAGCAGTACTTC.

The genes are TRBV6-6 and TRBJ2-7, with 9 bases matching TRBD1. This CDR3 region has 14 residues. Germline V CDR1 and CDR2: MNHNY, SVGAGI (reference sequence). With 2 bases clipped from V and 7 bases from J, the junction kept 6 bases outside the gene matches. The CDR3 loop reads CASSYEGTGREQYV. CDR3 sequence (DNA): TGTGCCAGCAGTTACGAGGGGACAGGGAGAGAGCAGTACGTC.

The genes are TRBV2 and TRBJ2-3, with 11 positions matching TRBD1. Germline lookup yields CDR1 SNHLY and CDR2 FYNNEI. The CDR3 loop spans 14 amino acids. The trim removed 11 bases at V and 3 bases at J, leaving 7 bases unmatched. The CDR3 DNA reads TGTGCCGGGAACCGGGACAGGGGGACAGATACGCAGTATTTT. This translates into CAGNRDRGTDTQYF.

J is TRBJ1-6 and V is TRBV5-1; D gene ambiguous. Per the germline V gene, CDR1 is SGHRS and CDR2 is YFSETQ. Trimming took 2 bases from V and 0 from J, leaving 9 bases between them. This CDR3 contains 16 residues. The chain's CDR3 is CASSLVKSSYNSPLHF. DNA for the CDR3: TGCGCCAGCAGCTTAGTTAAGAGCTCCTATAATTCACCCCTCCACTTT. The full variable domain, rest sourced from reference TRBV5-1 and TRBJ1-6, is KAGVTQTPRYLIKTRGQQVTLSCSPISGHRSVSWYQQTPGQGLQFLFEYFSETQRNKGNFPGRFSGRQFSNSRSEMNVSTLELGDSALYLCASSLVKSSYNSPLHFGNGTRLTVT.

V usage is TRBV11-3 and J usage is TRBJ1-1, with 9 positions matching TRBD1. After removal of 4 bases from V and 3 bases from J, the junction contained 3 bases not matched to a gene. The germline V gene has CDR1 SGHNT and CDR2 YENEEA. The CDR3 is 14 residues long. The CDR3 DNA follows: TGTGCCAGCAGCTACAGGGGGCAGGACACTGAAGCTTTCTTT. Translating it yields CASSYRGQDTEAFF.

The rearrangement uses TRBV27 and TRBJ2-3; a weak D match, TRBD2 (6 bases). Germline V gene sequence: CDR1 MNHEY, CDR2 SMNVEV (reference sequence). Between the trimmed V and J ends, which lost 2 bases and 3 bases, there was a span of 12 bases. This CDR3 comprises 15 residues. DNA of the CDR3: TGTGCCAGCAGTTTAGGGGGGTTAAAGACAGATACGCAGTATTTT. Protein: CASSLGGLKTDTQYF.

The chain carries TRBV5-6 and TRBJ2-2, with a tentative D call TRBD1 (5 bases). Germline-derived CDR1 and CDR2 are SGHDT and YYEEEE. This CDR3 is 14 amino acids long. Trimming took 1 base from V and 7 from J, leaving 11 bases between them. CDR3 region: CASSLPRAIGELFF. CDR3 coding DNA: TGTGCCAGCAGCTTGCCCAGGGCGATCGGGGAGCTGTTTTTT.

The chain employs TRBV3-1 (or the pseudogene TRBV3-2) and TRBJ2-5; TRBD2 agrees at 10 bases. With V trimmed by 1 base and J by 4 bases, 9 bases remained unmatched. The CDR3 has 17 residues. CDR1 LGHDT and CDR2 YNNKEL come from the germline V gene (reference sequence). CDR3: CASSQGLTSGMGETQYF. The CDR3 nucleotides are TGTGCCAGCAGCCAAGGATTAACTAGCGGGATGGGAGAGACCCAGTACTTC.

This chain links TRBV7-2 with TRBJ2-7; 7 positions match TRBD2. CDR3 length: 12 residues. Germline CDR1 is SGHTA and CDR2 is FQGNSA. V lost 4 bases to trimming and J lost 12 bases; unmatched junction nucleotides: 9. Here the CDR3 reads CASSSSGGYRYV. The CDR3 DNA sequence: TGTGCCAGCAGCTCTAGCGGTGGTTACAGGTACGTC.

This clone showed up just a few times. The J gene is TRBJ2-3, the V gene TRBV5-6, with 7 bases lining up with TRBD2. J gave up 1 base and V 4 bases, and 6 bases lay outside the gene matches. CDR3 length: 15 residues. CDR1 is SGHDT, CDR2 YYEEEE, per germline. The CDR3: CASSPPGGGTDTQYF. As DNA, the CDR3 is TGTGCCAGCAGCCCACCGGGGGGTGGCACAGATACGCAGTATTTT.

The chain combines TRBV6-5 with TRBJ2-2; possibly TRBD2 for D (6 bases). CDR1 MNHEY and CDR2 SVGAGI come from the germline V gene. Trimming pared 8 bases from V and 4 bases from J, leaving 14 bases between. The CDR3 has 14 amino acids. In DNA form, the CDR3 reads TGTGCCAGCGTCCCACGGAGGGGCACCGGGGAGCTGTTTTTT. Its translation: CASVPRRGTGELFF.

This chain uses TRBV7-2 with TRBJ2-7; the D gene is possibly TRBD2 (6 bases). The V gene lost 3 bases and the J gene lost 0 bases, with 9 bases spanning the gap. The CDR3 runs 14 residues. Germline CDR1 SGHTA, CDR2 FQGNSA. The CDR3 bases are TGTGCCAGCAGCTTCTCTAGCGTCTCCTACGAGCAGTACTTC. Amino acids: CASSFSSVSYEQYF.

The chain couples TRBV15 to TRBJ2-7, with a possible D match to TRBD2 (6 bases). V dropped 2 bases and J dropped 3 bases, with 14 bases sitting between them. Germline V lookup: CDR1 LNHNV, CDR2 YYDKDF (reference sequence). The CDR3 sequence is 15 residues long. CDR3 in DNA: TGTGCCACCAGCAGACTCCCTGGCGGGGACTACGAGCAGTACTTC. It yields the protein CATSRLPGGDYEQYF.

The sample holds one count of this clone. The V call is TRBV5-4, the J call TRBJ2-1; TRBD2 matches at 7 bases. V trimming: 9 bases; J trimming: 5 bases; junction bases outside the gene matches: 11. Germline CDR1 SGHNT, CDR2 YYREEE (reference sequence). CDR3 size: 14 residues. In nucleotides, the CDR3 is TGTGCCACAAGCTTGAGGGGAGGGGACAATGAGCAGTTCTTC. Its protein is CATSLRGGDNEQFF.

This chain uses TRBV7-9 with TRBJ2-3, with D possibly matching TRBD1 (6 bases). Germline values: CDR1 SEHNR, CDR2 FQNEAQ (reference sequence). This CDR3 contains 14 residues. Trimming removed 5 bases from V and 1 base from J, with 10 bases in between. As DNA, the CDR3 is TGTGCCAGCAGCGGGGGCCCCCGCACAGATACGCAGTATTTT. Amino acids: CASSGGPRTDTQYF.

The chain has TRBV5-1 and TRBJ2-7; D is possibly TRBD2 (6 bases). Germline CDR1 is SGHRS and CDR2 is YFSETQ. The length of the CDR3 is 14 residues. With 4 bases removed from V and 1 base from J, the gap between germline ends came to 12 bases. The CDR3 region has the DNA TGCGCCAGCAGCCAGGGACTCCCGTCCTACGAGCAGTACTTC. Amino acids: CASSQGLPSYEQYF.

The chain joins TRBV5-5 to TRBJ1-2; no definite D call. The germline V and J ends were trimmed by 4 bases and 3 bases, with 4 bases remaining between them. The CDR3 is made up of 11 amino acids. Germline lookup yields CDR1 SGHKS and CDR2 YYEKEE (reference sequence). The CDR3 spells CASSRDYGYTF. CDR3 nucleotides: TGTGCCAGCAGCAGAGACTATGGCTACACCTTC. The full variable domain, in which reference TRBV5-5 and TRBJ1-2 provide the parts outside the CDR3, is DAGVTQSPTHLIKTRGQQVTLRCSPISGHKSVSWYQQVLGQGPQFIFQYYEKEERGRGNFPDRFSARQFPNYSSELNVNALLLGDSALYLCASSRDYGYTFGSGTRLTVV.

This rearrangement joins TRBV5-6 to TRBJ1-1; D gene uncertain. The V gene's germline CDR1 is SGHDT and CDR2 YYEEEE. The CDR3 totals 13 residues. The V gene lost 1 base and the J gene lost 3 bases, with 7 bases spanning the gap. CDR3: CASSLFGDTEAFF. As DNA, the CDR3 is TGTGCCAGCAGCTTGTTCGGGGACACTGAAGCTTTCTTT.

The chain joins TRBV5-1 to TRBJ1-1, with D perhaps matching TRBD1 (5 bases). Trimming removed 5 bases from V and 5 bases from J, with 16 bases in between. The CDR3 runs to 14 residues. Looked up from germline, CDR1 is SGHRS and CDR2 is YFSETQ. The CDR3 bases are TGCGCCAGCAGTTACACCGGGGGGAGGACTGAAGCTTTCTTT. Its protein is CASSYTGGRTEAFF.

The gene calls are TRBV2 and TRBJ1-5, with 7 positions matching TRBD1. With 6 bases clipped from V and 0 bases from J, the junction kept 8 bases outside the gene matches. Germline V gene sequence: CDR1 SNHLY, CDR2 FYNNEI. The CDR3 totals 16 residues. CDR3 in amino acids: CASSPGTAPSNQPQHF. The CDR3 DNA reads TGTGCCAGCAGCCCCGGGACAGCTCCTAGCAATCAGCCCCAGCATTTT.

The chain joins TRBV10-3 to TRBJ1-2; TRBD1 might be the D (5 bases). Per germline, CDR1 ENHRY and CDR2 SYGVKD. The CDR3 is made up of 12 amino acids. The germline V and J ends were trimmed by 2 bases and 6 bases, with 7 bases remaining between them. The CDR3 DNA reads as TGTGCCATCAGTGAGGTAGGGGATGGCTACACCTTC. Translated, it gives CAISEVGDGYTF.

This sequence joins TRBV28 and TRBJ1-2; D may be TRBD1 (5 bases). Germline assignment: CDR1 MDHEN and CDR2 SYDVKM. Trimming stripped 5 bases from V and 4 bases from J, with 17 bases between. This CDR3 comprises 15 residues. CDR3 sequence reads: CASSPFQGFGYGYTF. The CDR3 region has the DNA TGTGCCAGCAGTCCGTTCCAGGGATTTGGCTATGGCTACACCTTC.